This paragraph reports one T cell receptor beta chain. V was cut by 2 bases and J by 2 bases, with 7 bases left in between. Germline V lookup: CDR1 DFQATT, CDR2 SNEGSKA (reference sequence). The CDR3 has 12 residues. This sample was taken from a study of identical twins. TCRdb reprocessed the 5' RACE reads via MiXCR and lists one record per CDR3 protein. The sample lists 570,000 or so distinct CDR3 sequences, 7.5% to 10% occurring once. These data also formed part of another study, on yellow fever vaccine responses in identical twins.

This receptor was taken from a woman aged 18-29 years in good health. The rearrangement links TRBV20-1 to TRBJ2-7; D not resolved. What was sequenced was PBMCs. In DNA, the CDR3 is TGCAGTGCTAGATGGCCCCCCTACGAGCAGTACTTC. Translation gives CSARWPPYEQYF.